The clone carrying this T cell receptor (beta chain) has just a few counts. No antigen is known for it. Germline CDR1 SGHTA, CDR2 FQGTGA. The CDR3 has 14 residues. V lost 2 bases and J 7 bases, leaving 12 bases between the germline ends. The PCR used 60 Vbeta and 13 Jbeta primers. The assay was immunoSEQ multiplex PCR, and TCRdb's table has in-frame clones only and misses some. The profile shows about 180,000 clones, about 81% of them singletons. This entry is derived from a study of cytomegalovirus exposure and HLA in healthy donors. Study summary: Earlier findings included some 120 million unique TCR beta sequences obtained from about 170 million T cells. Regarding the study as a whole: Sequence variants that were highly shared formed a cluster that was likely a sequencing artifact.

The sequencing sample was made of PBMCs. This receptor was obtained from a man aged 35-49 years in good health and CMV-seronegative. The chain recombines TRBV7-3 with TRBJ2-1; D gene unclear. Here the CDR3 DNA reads TGTGCCAGCAGCTTACAACTTTCTATAAATGAGCAGTTCTTC. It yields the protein CASSLQLSINEQFF.